The clone carrying this T cell receptor (beta chain) was seen a handful of times. This sample is part of a study of blood T cells in healthy people across ages. CDR1 is SNHLY, CDR2 FYNNEI, per germline. The CDR3 is 14 amino acids. V lost 0 bases and J 5 bases, leaving 8 bases between the germline ends. A second roughly 6 to 12 cycle PCR used barcoded and J-beta primers. TCRdb fed the 5' RACE reads into MiXCR, producing one record per CDR3 protein. The sample yields 800,000 to 1,000,000 distinct CDR3 sequences, around 46% seen once. The material sequenced was blood. The sequence came from a man aged 30 to 45 in good health. The V call is TRBV2, the J call TRBJ2-1; D gene ambiguous. The CDR3 is CASSEARGNNEQFF. CDR3 DNA: TGTGCCAGCAGTGAAGCGAGAGGAAACAATGAGCAGTTCTTC.